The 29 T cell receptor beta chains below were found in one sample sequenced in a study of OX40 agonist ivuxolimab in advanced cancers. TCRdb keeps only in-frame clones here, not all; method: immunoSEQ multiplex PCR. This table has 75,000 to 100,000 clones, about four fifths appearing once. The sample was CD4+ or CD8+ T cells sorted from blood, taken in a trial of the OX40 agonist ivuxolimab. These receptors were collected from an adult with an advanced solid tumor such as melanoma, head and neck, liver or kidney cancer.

For the CDR3, the DNA is TGTGCCAGCAGTGACGAAGGGGGATCCCACACAGATACGCAGTATTTT. This encodes CASSDEGGSHTDTQYF. This rearrangement joins TRBV6-4 to TRBJ2-3; TRBD1 is a possible D gene (6 bases). CDR3 length equals 16 residues. Trimming took off 2 bases at V and 2 bases at J, with 14 bases between the two ends. In germline, CDR1 is MRHNA, CDR2 SNTAGT.

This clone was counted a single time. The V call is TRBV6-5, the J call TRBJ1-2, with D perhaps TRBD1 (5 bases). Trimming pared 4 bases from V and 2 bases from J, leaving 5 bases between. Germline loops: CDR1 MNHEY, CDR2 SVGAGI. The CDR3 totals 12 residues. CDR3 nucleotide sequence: TGTGCCAGCAGTTCAGGGAACTATGGCTACACCTTC. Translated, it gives CASSSGNYGYTF.

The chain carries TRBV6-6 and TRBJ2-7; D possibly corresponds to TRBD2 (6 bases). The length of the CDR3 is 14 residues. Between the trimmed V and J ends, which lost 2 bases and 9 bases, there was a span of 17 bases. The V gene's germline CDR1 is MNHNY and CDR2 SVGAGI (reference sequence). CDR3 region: CASSYLGGEETQYF. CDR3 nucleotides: TGTGCCAGCAGTTACCTCGGGGGAGAGGAAACGCAGTACTTC.

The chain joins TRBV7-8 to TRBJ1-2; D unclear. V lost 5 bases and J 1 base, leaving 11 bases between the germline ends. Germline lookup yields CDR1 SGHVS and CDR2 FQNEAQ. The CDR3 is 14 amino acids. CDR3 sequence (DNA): TGTGCCAGCAGCCTTGACGAAAATAACTATGGCTACACCTTC. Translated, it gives CASSLDENNYGYTF. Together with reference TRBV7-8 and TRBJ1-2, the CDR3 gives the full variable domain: GAGVSQSPRYKVAKRGQDVALRCDPISGHVSLFWYQQALGQGPEFLTYFQNEAQLDKSGLPSDRFFAERPEGSVSTLKIQRTQQEDSAVYLCASSLDENNYGYTFGSGTRLTVV.

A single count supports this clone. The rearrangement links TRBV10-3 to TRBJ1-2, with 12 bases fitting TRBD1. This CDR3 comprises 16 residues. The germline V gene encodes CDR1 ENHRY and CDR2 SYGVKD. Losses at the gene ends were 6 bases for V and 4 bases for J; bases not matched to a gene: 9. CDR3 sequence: CAIRGTGGKRVYGYTF. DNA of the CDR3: TGTGCCATCAGGGGGACAGGGGGCAAAAGAGTCTATGGCTACACCTTC.

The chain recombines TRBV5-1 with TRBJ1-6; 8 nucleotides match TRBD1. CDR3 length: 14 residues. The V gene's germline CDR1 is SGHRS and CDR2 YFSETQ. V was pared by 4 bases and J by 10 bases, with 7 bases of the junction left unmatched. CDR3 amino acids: CASSLDRVESPLHF. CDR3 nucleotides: TGCGCCAGCAGCCTGGACAGGGTAGAGTCACCCCTCCACTTT.

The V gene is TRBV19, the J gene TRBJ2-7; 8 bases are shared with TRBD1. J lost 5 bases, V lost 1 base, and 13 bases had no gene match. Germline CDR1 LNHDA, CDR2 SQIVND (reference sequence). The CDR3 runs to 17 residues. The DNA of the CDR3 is TGTGCCAGTAGTATAGTATCCAGACAGGGGATGGTCGACGAGCAGTACTTC. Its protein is CASSIVSRQGMVDEQYF.

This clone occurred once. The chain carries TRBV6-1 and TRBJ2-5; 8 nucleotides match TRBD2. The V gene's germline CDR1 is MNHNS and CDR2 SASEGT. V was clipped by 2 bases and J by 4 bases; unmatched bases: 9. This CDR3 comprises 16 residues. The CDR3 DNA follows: TGTGCCAGCAGTGAAAGGGTGGCGGGAGGTGGAGAGACCCAGTACTTC. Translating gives CASSERVAGGGETQYF.

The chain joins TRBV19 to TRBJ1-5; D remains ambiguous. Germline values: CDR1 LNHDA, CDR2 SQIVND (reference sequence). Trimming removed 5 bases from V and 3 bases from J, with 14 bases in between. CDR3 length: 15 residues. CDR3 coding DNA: TGTGCCAGTAGTCCCCGCGAAGGCATCAATCAGCCCCAGCATTTT. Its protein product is CASSPREGINQPQHF.

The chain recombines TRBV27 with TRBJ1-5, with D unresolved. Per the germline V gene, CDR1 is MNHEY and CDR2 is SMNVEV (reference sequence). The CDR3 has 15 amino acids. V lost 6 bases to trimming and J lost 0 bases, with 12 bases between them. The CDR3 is CASSDGVYSNQPQHF. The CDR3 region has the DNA TGTGCCAGCAGCGACGGAGTTTATAGCAATCAGCCCCAGCATTTT.

The CDR3 sequence: CASSTRDSRGYTF. The DNA of the CDR3 is TGTGCCAGTAGTACTCGGGACAGCAGGGGCTACACCTTC. The chain joins TRBV19 to TRBJ1-2; the match to TRBD1 covers 7 bases. CDR1 is LNHDA, CDR2 SQIVND, per germline (reference sequence). CDR3 length: 13 amino acids. The V segment lost 4 bases and the J segment 8 bases; nucleotides outside the gene matches: 7.

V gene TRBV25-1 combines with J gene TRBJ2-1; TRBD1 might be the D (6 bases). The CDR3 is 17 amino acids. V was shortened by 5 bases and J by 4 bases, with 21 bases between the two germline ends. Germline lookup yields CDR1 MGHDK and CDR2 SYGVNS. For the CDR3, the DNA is TGTGCCAGCAGTCCCAGCTGGGGGACACCCTGGTACAATGAGCAGTTCTTC. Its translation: CASSPSWGTPWYNEQFF.

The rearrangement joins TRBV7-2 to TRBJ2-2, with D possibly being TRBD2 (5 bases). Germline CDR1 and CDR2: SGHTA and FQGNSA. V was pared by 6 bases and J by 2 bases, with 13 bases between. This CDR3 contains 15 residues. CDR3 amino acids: CASRLYGGNTGELFF. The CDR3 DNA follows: TGTGCCAGCAGACTGTATGGAGGAAACACCGGGGAGCTGTTTTTT.

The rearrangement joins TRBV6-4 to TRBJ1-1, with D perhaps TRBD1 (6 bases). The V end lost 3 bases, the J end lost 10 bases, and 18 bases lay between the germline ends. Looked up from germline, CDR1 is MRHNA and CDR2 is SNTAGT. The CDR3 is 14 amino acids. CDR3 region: CASSEGGGPIPAFF. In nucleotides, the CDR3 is TGTGCCAGCAGTGAAGGGGGGGGCCCGATCCCAGCTTTCTTT.

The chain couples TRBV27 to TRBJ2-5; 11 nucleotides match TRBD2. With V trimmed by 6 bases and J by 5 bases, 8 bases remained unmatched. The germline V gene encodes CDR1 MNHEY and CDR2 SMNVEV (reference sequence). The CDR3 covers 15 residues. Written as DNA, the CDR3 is TGTGCCAGCAGACGAGTAGCGGGAGGGGGCGAGACCCAGTACTTC. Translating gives CASRRVAGGGETQYF.

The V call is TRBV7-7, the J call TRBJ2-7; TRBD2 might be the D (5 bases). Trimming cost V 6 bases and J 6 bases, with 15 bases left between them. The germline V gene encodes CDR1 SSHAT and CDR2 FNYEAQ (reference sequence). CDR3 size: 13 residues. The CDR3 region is CASSLDEGGEQYF. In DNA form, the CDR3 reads TGTGCCAGCAGTTTGGACGAGGGCGGCGAGCAGTACTTC. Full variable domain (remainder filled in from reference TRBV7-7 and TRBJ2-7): GAGVSQSPRYKVTKRGQDVTLRCDPISSHATLYWYQQALGQGPEFLTYFNYEAQPDKSGLPSDRFSAERPEGSISTLTIQRTEQRDSAMYRCASSLDEGGEQYFGPGTRLTVT.

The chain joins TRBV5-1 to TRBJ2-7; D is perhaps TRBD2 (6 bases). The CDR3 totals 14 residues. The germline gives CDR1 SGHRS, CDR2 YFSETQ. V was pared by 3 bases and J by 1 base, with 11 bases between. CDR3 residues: CASSWGLSSYEQYF. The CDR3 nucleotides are TGCGCCAGCAGCTGGGGACTCTCATCCTACGAGCAGTACTTC.

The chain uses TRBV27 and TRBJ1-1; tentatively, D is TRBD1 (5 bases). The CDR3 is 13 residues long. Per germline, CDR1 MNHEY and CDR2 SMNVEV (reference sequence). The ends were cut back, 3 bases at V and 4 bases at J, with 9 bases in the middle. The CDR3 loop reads CASSLGRSTEAFF. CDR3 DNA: TGTGCCAGCAGTTTGGGACGATCCACTGAAGCTTTCTTT.

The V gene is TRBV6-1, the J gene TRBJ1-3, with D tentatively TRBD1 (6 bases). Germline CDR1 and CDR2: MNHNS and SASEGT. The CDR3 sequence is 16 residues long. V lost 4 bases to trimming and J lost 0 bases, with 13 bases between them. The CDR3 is CASSGRTVYSGNTIYF. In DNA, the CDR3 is TGTGCCAGCAGTGGGAGGACAGTTTACTCTGGAAACACCATATATTTT.

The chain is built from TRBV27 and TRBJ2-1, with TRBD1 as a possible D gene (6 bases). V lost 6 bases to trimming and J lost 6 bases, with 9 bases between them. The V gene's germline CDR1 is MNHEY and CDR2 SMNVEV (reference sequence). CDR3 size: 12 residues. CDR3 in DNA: TGTGCCAGCAGCCAACAGGGCAATGAGCAGTTCTTC. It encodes CASSQQGNEQFF.

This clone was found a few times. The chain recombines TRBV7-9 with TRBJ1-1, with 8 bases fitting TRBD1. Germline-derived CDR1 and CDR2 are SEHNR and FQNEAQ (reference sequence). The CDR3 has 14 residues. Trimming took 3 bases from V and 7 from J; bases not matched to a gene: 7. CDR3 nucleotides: TGTGCCAGCAGCTTCGACAGGGGCTGGGGTGAAGCTTTCTTT. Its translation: CASSFDRGWGEAFF.

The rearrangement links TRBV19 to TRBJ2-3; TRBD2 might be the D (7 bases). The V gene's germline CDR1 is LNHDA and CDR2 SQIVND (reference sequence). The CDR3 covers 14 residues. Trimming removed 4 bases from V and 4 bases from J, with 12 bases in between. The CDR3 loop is CASSTKGGADTQYF. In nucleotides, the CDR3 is TGTGCCAGTAGTACAAAAGGGGGGGCAGATACGCAGTATTTT.

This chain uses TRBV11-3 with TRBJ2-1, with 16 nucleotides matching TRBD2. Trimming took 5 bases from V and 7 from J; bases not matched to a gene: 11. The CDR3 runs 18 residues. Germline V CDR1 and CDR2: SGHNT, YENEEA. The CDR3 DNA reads TGTGCCAGCAGCGCCTCCGGGACTAGCGGGGGGGCCATGAATGAGCAGTTCTTC. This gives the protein CASSASGTSGGAMNEQFF.

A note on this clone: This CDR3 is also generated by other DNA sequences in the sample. Here the CDR3 reads CASSLSGNTEAFF. Written as DNA, the CDR3 is TGTGCCAGCAGCTTAAGCGGGAACACTGAAGCTTTCTTT. This chain links TRBV7-9 with TRBJ1-1; no clear D gene. This CDR3 is built from 13 residues. V lost 2 bases to trimming and J lost 1 base, with 5 bases between them. The germline gives CDR1 SEHNR, CDR2 FQNEAQ (reference sequence).

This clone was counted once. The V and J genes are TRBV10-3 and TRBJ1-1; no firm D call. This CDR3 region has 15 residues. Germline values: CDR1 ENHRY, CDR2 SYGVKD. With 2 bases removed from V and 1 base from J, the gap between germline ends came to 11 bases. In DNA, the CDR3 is TGTGCCATCAGTGAGGCCAGGTGGGAGAACACTGAAGCTTTCTTT. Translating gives CAISEARWENTEAFF.

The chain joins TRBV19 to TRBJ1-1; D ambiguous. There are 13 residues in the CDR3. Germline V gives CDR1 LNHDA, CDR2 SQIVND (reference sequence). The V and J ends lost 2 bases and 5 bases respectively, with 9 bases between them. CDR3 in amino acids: CASSIRGGTEAFF. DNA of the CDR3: TGTGCCAGTAGTATACGTGGAGGGACTGAAGCTTTCTTT. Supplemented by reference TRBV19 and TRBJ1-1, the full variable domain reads DGGITQSPKYLFRKEGQNVTLSCEQNLNHDAMYWYRQDPGQGLRLIYYSQIVNDFQKGDIAEGYSVSREKKESFPLTVTSAQKNPTAFYLCASSIRGGTEAFFGQGTRLTVV.

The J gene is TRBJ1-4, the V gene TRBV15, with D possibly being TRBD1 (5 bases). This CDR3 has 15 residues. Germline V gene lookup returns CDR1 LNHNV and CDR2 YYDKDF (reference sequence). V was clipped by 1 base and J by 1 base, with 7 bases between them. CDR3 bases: TGTGCCACCAGCAGAGTGCAGGGAACTAATGAAAAACTGTTTTTT. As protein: CATSRVQGTNEKLFF.

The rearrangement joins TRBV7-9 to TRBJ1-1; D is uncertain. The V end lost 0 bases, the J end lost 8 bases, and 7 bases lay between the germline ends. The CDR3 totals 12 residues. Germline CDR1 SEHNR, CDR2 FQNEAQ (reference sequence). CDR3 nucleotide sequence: TGTGCCAGCAGCTTAGCCGGCATAGAAGCTTTCTTT. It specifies CASSLAGIEAFF.

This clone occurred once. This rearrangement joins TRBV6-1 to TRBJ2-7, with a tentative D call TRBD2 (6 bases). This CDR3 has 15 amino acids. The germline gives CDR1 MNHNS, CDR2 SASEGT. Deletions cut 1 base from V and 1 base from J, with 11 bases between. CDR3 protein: CASSEEWRDSYEQYF. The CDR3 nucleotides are TGTGCCAGCAGTGAAGAGTGGAGGGATTCCTACGAGCAGTACTTC.